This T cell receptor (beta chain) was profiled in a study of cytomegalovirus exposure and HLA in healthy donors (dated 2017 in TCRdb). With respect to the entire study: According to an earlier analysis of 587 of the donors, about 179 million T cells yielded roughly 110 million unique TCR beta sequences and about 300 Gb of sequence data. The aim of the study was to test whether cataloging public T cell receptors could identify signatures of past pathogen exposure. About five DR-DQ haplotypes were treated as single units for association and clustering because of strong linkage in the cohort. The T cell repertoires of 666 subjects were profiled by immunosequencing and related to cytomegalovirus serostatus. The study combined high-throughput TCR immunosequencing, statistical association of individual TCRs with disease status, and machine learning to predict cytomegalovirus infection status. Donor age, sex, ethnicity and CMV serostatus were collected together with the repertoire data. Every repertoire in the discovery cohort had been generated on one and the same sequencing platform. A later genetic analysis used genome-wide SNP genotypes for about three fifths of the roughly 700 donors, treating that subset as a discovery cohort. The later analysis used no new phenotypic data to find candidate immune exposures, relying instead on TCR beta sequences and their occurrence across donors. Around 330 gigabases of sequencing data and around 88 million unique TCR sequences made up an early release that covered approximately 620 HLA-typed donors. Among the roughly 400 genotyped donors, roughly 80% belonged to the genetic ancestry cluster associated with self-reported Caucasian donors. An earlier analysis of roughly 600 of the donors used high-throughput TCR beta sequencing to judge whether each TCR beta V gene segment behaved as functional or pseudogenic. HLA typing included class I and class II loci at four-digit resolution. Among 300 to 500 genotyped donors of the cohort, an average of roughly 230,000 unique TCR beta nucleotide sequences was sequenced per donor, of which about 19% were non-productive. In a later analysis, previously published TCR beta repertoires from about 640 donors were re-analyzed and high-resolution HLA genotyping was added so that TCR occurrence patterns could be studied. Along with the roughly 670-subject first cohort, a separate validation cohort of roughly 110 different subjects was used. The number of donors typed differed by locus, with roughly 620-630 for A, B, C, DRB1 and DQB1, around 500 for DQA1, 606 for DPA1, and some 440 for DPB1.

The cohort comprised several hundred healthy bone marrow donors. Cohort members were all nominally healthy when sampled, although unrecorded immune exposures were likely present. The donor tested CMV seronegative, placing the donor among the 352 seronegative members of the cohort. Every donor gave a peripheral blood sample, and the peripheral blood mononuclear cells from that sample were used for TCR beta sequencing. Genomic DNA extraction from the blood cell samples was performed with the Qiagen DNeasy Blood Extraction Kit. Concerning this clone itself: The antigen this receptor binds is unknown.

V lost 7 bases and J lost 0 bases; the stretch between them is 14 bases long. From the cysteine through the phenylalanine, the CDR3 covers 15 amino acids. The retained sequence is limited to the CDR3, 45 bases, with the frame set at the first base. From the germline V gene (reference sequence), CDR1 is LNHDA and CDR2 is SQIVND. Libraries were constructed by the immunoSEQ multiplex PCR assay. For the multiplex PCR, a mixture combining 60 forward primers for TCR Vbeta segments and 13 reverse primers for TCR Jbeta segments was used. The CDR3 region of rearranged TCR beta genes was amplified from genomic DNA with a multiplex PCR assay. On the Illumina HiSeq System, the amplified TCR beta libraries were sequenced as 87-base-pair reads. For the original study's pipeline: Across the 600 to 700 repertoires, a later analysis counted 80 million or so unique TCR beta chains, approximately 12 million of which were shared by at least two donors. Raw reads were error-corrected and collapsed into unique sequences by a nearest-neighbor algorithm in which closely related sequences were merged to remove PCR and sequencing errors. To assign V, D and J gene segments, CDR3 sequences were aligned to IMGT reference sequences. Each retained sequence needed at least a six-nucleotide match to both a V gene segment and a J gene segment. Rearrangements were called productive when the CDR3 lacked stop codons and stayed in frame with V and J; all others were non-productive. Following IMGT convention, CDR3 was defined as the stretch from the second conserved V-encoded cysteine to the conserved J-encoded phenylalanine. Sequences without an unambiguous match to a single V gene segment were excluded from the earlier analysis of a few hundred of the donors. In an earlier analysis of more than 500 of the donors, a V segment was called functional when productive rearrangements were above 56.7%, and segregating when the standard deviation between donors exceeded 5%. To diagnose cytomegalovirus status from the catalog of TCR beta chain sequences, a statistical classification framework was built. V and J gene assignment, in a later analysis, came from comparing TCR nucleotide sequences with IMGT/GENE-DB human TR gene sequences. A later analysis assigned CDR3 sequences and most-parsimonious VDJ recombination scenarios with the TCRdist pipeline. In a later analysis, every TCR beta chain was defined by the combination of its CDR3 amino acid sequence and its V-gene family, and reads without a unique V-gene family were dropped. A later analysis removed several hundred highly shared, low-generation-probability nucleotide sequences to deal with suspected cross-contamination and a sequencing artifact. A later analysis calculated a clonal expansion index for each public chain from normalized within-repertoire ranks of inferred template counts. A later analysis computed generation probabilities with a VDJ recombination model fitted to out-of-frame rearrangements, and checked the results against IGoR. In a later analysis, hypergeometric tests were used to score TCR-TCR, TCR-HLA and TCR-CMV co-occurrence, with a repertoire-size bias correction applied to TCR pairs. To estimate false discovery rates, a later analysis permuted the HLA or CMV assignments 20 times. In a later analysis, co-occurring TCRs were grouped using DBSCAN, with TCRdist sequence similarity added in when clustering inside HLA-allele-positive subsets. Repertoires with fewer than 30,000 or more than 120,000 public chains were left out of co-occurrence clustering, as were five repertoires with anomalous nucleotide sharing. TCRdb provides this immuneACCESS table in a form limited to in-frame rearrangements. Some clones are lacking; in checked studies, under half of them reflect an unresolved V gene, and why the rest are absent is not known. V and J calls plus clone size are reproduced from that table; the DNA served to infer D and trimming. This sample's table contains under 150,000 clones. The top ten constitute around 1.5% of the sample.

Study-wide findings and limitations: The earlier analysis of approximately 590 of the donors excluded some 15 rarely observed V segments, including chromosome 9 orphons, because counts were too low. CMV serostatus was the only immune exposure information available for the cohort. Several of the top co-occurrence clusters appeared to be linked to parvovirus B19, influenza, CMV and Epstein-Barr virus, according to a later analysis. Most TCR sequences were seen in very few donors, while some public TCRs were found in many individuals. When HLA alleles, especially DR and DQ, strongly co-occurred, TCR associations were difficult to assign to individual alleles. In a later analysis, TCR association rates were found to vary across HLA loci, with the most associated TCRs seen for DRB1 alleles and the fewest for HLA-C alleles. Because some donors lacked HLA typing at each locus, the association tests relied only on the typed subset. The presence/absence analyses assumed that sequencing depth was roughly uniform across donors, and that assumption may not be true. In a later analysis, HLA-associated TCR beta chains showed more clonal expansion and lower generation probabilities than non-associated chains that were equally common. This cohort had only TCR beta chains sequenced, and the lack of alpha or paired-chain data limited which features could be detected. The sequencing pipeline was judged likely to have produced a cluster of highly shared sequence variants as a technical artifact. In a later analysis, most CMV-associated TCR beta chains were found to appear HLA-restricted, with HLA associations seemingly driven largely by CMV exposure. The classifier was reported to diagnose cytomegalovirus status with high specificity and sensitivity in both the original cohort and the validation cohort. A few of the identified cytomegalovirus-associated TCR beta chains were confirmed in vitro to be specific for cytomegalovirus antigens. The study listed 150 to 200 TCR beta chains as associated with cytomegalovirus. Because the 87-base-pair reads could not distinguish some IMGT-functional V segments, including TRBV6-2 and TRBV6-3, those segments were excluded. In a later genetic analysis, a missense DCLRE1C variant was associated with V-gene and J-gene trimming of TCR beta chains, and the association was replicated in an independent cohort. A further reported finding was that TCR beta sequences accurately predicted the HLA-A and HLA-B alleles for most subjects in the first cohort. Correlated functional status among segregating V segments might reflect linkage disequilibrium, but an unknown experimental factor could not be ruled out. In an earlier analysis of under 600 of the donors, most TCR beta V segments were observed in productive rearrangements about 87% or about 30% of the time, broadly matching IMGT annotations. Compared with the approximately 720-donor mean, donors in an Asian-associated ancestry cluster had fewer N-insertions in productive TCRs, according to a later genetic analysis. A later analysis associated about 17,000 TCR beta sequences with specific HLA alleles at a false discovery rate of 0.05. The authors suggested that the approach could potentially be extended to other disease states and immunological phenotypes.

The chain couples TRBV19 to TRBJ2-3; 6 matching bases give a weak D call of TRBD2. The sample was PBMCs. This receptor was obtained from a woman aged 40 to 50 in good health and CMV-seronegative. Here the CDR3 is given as CASTDYPTSTDTQYF. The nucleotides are TGTGCCAGTACGGACTACCCAACTAGCACAGATACGCAGTATTTT. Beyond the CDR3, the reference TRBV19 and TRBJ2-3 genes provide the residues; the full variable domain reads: DGGITQSPKYLFRKEGQNVTLSCEQNLNHDAMYWYRQDPGQGLRLIYYSQIVNDFQKGDIAEGYSVSREKKESFPLTVTSAQKNPTAFYLCASTDYPTSTDTQYFGPGTRLTVL.